The clone carrying this T cell receptor beta chain came up a few times. Antigen specificity is unknown. Treatment meaning: roughly 11-day PBMC culture with coronavirus spike peptide pools or control peptides (ViraFEST assay). These data come from a study of vaccination and CD4 T cells after COVID-19. Sequencing of DNA taken from cultured CD4+ T cells relied on the Oncomine TCR Beta short-read assay. TCRdb re-derived calls from the PCR reads in MiXCR, one entry per CDR3 protein. The sample contains about 10,000 distinct CDR3 sequences, 30% of which appear only once. Germline-derived CDR1 and CDR2 are DFQATT and SNEGSKA (reference sequence). Trimming stripped 5 bases from V and 8 bases from J, with 15 bases between. The CDR3 runs 12 residues.

The sequence was obtained from a human donor who had recovered from COVID-19. This material consisted of CD4+ T cells from blood, cultured in vitro, taken after SARS-CoV-2 vaccination. V and J are TRBV20-1 and TRBJ1-2; the D is unclear. Here the CDR3 DNA reads TGCAGTGCTGTAAGCCATTTAGGGGGCTACACCTTC. Translation gives CSAVSHLGGYTF.